Each of the 5 T cell receptor beta chains below was sequenced from the same sample in a study of T cell responses to AZD1222 COVID-19 vaccine. Produced via immunoSEQ multiplex PCR; TCRdb's table is partial and in-frame only. Among approximately 130,000 clones listed, roughly 87% were seen once. Sequencing was performed on peripheral blood, taken 28 days after the second AZD1222 dose. Receptors originate from an adult who received the AZD1222 COVID-19 vaccine.

The chain joins TRBV6-2 or TRBV6-3 to TRBJ2-2; D uncertain. Trimming pared 5 bases from V and 1 base from J, leaving 11 bases between. Germline CDR1 MNHEY, CDR2 SVGEGT. The CDR3 length is 15 residues. The CDR3 loop is CASSEYRWNTGELFF. The CDR3 DNA is TGTGCCAGCAGTGAGTACAGATGGAACACCGGGGAGCTGTTTTTT.

The chain joins TRBV12-3 or TRBV12-4 to TRBJ2-7; D unresolved. The V end was cut by 2 bases, the J end by 4 bases, with 6 bases between. This CDR3 spans 12 amino acids. CDR3 protein: CASSLRPYEQYF. Written as DNA, the CDR3 is TGTGCCAGCAGTTTACGTCCTTACGAGCAGTACTTC.

This clone appeared a single time. The chain links TRBV30 to TRBJ2-1, with TRBD2 identical over 9 bases. The junction had 6 bases not matched to a gene; V was cut back by 0 bases and J by 3 bases. The CDR3 totals 16 residues. Per germline, CDR1 GTSNPN and CDR2 SVGIG (reference sequence). This CDR3 is CAWSVFAGGRYNEQFF. The CDR3 DNA reads TGTGCCTGGAGTGTATTTGCGGGGGGGCGCTACAATGAGCAGTTCTTC.

This chain connects TRBV18 to TRBJ1-1; D is perhaps TRBD1 (5 bases). Trimming pared 4 bases from V and 1 base from J, leaving 13 bases between. The CDR3 totals 15 residues. Germline lookup yields CDR1 KGHSH and CDR2 LQKENI. For the CDR3, the DNA is TGTGCCAGCTCACAAACGGGACCGCCGAACACTGAAGCTTTCTTT. Amino acids: CASSQTGPPNTEAFF.

As DNA, the CDR3 is TGCGCCAGCAGCCAAGTTAACAGGGGTAGCAATCAGCCCCAGCATTTT. This codes for CASSQVNRGSNQPQHF. V is TRBV4-1 and J is TRBJ1-5; 7 bases are shared with TRBD1. The CDR3 length is 16 residues. The V gene's germline CDR1 is MGHRA and CDR2 YSYEKL. Trimming took 1 base from V and 0 from J; bases not matched to a gene: 3.